Presented here are 22 T cell receptor beta chains from one specimen sequenced in a study of blood T cell repertoires in COVID-19 (dated by TCRdb to 2020 to 2022). Libraries were made using the immunoSEQ multiplex PCR assay. TCRdb retrieved this table from immuneACCESS and kept in-frame rearrangements only. Not all clones are present; in checked studies, unresolved V genes account for under half, and no reason is known for the remainder. For this sample the table gives a few hundred thousand clones, of which roughly 90% were detected only once. Approximately 3% of the sample goes to the ten largest clones. Material for sequencing was peripheral blood. The source is a woman in her twenties or thirties with COVID-19, enrolled during active disease.

The genes are TRBV7-9 and TRBJ2-1; weak D call: TRBD2 (6 bases). V gave up 3 bases and J gave up 5 bases, with 14 bases separating them. CDR1 SEHNR and CDR2 FQNEAQ come from the germline V gene (reference sequence). The CDR3 runs to 15 residues. This chain's CDR3 is CASSFHGGTDNEQFF. Here the CDR3 DNA reads TGTGCCAGCAGCTTCCACGGTGGGACTGACAATGAGCAGTTCTTC.

This chain links TRBV19 with TRBJ2-7; D remains unclear. There are 15 residues in the CDR3. The V gene's germline CDR1 is LNHDA and CDR2 SQIVND (reference sequence). Deletions cut 3 bases from V and 6 bases from J, with 18 bases between. As DNA, the CDR3 is TGTGCCAGTAGTATTGCTATGAGGAGCAGCAGCGAGCAGTACTTC. Amino acids: CASSIAMRSSSEQYF. The entire variable domain, with the rest obtained from reference TRBV19 and TRBJ2-7, is as follows: DGGITQSPKYLFRKEGQNVTLSCEQNLNHDAMYWYRQDPGQGLRLIYYSQIVNDFQKGDIAEGYSVSREKKESFPLTVTSAQKNPTAFYLCASSIAMRSSSEQYFGPGTRLTVT.

V and J are TRBV2 and TRBJ2-1; maybe TRBD2 (6 bases). CDR3 length: 14 residues. V was cut by 6 bases and J by 8 bases, with 17 bases left in between. Germline loops: CDR1 SNHLY, CDR2 FYNNEI. CDR3 amino acids: CASRRGLRGDEQFF. Written as DNA, the CDR3 is TGTGCCAGCAGGAGGGGACTCCGGGGCGATGAGCAGTTCTTC.

The chain joins TRBV7-9 to TRBJ1-3; TRBD1 is a possible D gene (6 bases). This CDR3 region has 16 residues. CDR1 is SEHNR, CDR2 FQNEAQ, per germline (reference sequence). The ends were cut back, 3 bases at V and 3 bases at J, with 15 bases in the middle. CDR3 loop: CASSLGMGAFGNTIYF. CDR3 in DNA: TGTGCCAGCAGCTTGGGGATGGGGGCATTTGGAAACACCATATATTTT. Filled out from reference TRBV7-9 and TRBJ1-3, the complete variable domain reads DTGVSQNPRHKITKRGQNVTFRCDPISEHNRLYWYRQTLGQGPEFLTYFQNEAQLEKSRLLSDRFSAERPKGSFSTLEIQRTEQGDSAMYLCASSLGMGAFGNTIYFGEGSWLTVV.

The chain uses TRBV4-3 and TRBJ1-2; 9 bases agree with TRBD1. With V trimmed by 1 base and J by 6 bases, 12 bases remained unmatched. The CDR3 runs to 17 residues. CDR1 and CDR2 (germline): LGHNA, YSLEER. The CDR3 DNA follows: TGCGCCAGCAGCCAAGGGATAGCGGGGACAGGGTACGATGGCTACACCTTC. This translates into CASSQGIAGTGYDGYTF.

The rearrangement uses TRBV6-5 and TRBJ1-4; 7 bases align to TRBD1. V was clipped by 7 bases and J by 2 bases; unmatched bases: 4. Germline V gene lookup returns CDR1 MNHEY and CDR2 SVGAGI. The CDR3 has 14 amino acids. CDR3 sequence: CASTTTGTNEKLFF. CDR3 DNA: TGTGCCAGCACAACGACAGGGACTAATGAAAAACTGTTTTTT.

This sequence joins TRBV19 and TRBJ1-3; D uncertain. Trimming removed 7 bases from V and 0 bases from J, with 7 bases in between. Per germline, CDR1 LNHDA and CDR2 SQIVND (reference sequence). CDR3 length: 13 residues. CDR3 in DNA: TGTGCCAGTACCTTAGACTCTGGAAACACCATATATTTT. Translation: CASTLDSGNTIYF. The full variable domain, rest sourced from reference TRBV19 and TRBJ1-3, is DGGITQSPKYLFRKEGQNVTLSCEQNLNHDAMYWYRQDPGQGLRLIYYSQIVNDFQKGDIAEGYSVSREKKESFPLTVTSAQKNPTAFYLCASTLDSGNTIYFGEGSWLTVV.

The chain employs TRBV6-5 and TRBJ2-3, with unresolved D. The length of the CDR3 is 15 residues. Germline V gives CDR1 MNHEY, CDR2 SVGAGI. V dropped 6 bases and J dropped 1 base, with 14 bases sitting between them. CDR3: CASRPEQPRTDTQYF. Here the CDR3 DNA reads TGTGCCAGCAGGCCAGAACAGCCACGCACAGATACGCAGTATTTT.

The chain has TRBV6-5 and TRBJ2-7, with TRBD2 matching 7 bases. V lost 8 bases to trimming and J lost 5 bases; unmatched junction nucleotides: 9. This CDR3 is 13 amino acids long. Germline V gene lookup returns CDR1 MNHEY and CDR2 SVGAGI. The CDR3 sequence: CASALGRGDEQYV. CDR3 coding DNA: TGTGCCAGCGCCCTCGGACGGGGGGACGAGCAGTACGTC.

This sequence joins TRBV10-3 and TRBJ2-1; TRBD1 agrees at 8 bases. This CDR3 is 13 amino acids long. Unmatched junction bases numbered 6, after V lost 8 bases and J lost 6 bases. CDR1 is ENHRY, CDR2 SYGVKD, per germline. The CDR3 spells CAISGTGPNEQFF. DNA for the CDR3: TGTGCCATCTCCGGGACAGGACCCAATGAGCAGTTCTTC.

Concerning this clone: The final CDR3 position lacks the conserved phenylalanine or tryptophan, pointing to a likely read error. It is unclear where the CDR3 begins or ends on the DNA, so no DNA is shown, and the CDR3 is as TCRdb lists it. The chain links TRBV21-1 to TRBJ2-7; TRBD1, the table's D call, lacks a check against the DNA. TRBV21-1 is assigned pseudogene status. With termini counted, the CDR3 has 13 amino acids. The CDR3 is CASSKEWVVTGYL.

V usage is TRBV4-1 and J usage is TRBJ2-2, with 11 bases matching TRBD2. The trim removed 6 bases at V and 7 bases at J, leaving 10 bases unmatched. Germline V gene data show CDR1 as MGHRA and CDR2 as YSYEKL. This CDR3 contains 16 residues. CDR3 sequence reads: CASRGIAGGPFGELFF. Written as DNA, the CDR3 is TGCGCCAGCAGGGGAATAGCGGGGGGGCCTTTCGGGGAGCTGTTTTTT.

The rearrangement uses TRBV6-2 or TRBV6-3 and TRBJ2-1; 8 nucleotides agree with TRBD2. V lost 4 bases to trimming and J lost 7 bases; unmatched junction nucleotides: 12. The CDR3 runs 16 residues. Germline V gives CDR1 MNHEY, CDR2 SVGEGT. CDR3 protein: CASSLVTFAGGNEQFF. The CDR3 DNA sequence: TGTGCCAGCAGTTTGGTGACCTTTGCGGGAGGAAATGAGCAGTTCTTC.

The J gene is TRBJ2-2, the V gene TRBV5-1; TRBD2 agrees at 7 bases. V was clipped by 1 base and J by 3 bases; unmatched bases: 6. Germline V gene sequence: CDR1 SGHRS, CDR2 YFSETQ. The CDR3 runs 16 residues. DNA for the CDR3: TGCGCCAGCAGCTTGTTAATAGCGGGCTACACCGGGGAGCTGTTTTTT. Amino acids: CASSLLIAGYTGELFF.

This rearrangement joins TRBV4-1 to TRBJ1-3; a weak D match, TRBD1 (5 bases). V shed 4 bases and J shed 3 bases, with 13 bases lying between them. Germline V gives CDR1 MGHRA, CDR2 YSYEKL. The length of the CDR3 is 15 residues. The CDR3 region has the DNA TGCGCCAGCAGCCGATATTTGGGACTTGGAAACACCATATATTTT. It codes for CASSRYLGLGNTIYF.

This CDR3 reads CASSLDRTYGYTF. CDR3 sequence (DNA): TGTGCCAGCAGCCTGGACAGAACCTATGGCTACACCTTC. J is TRBJ1-2 and V is TRBV7-2, with D perhaps TRBD1 (6 bases). The germline V gene encodes CDR1 SGHTA and CDR2 FQGNSA. The CDR3 extends over 13 amino acids. The V end was cut by 5 bases, the J end by 4 bases, with 11 bases between.

This chain links TRBV19 with TRBJ1-2, with D maybe TRBD1 (6 bases). The V gene's germline CDR1 is LNHDA and CDR2 SQIVND (reference sequence). V was cut by 6 bases and J by 4 bases, with 30 bases left in between. The CDR3 contains 19 residues. The CDR3 DNA sequence: TGTGCCAGTAGGCCTAGCAATTGGCAGACAGGAAGTTCTCGCTATGGCTACACCTTC. Its translation is CASRPSNWQTGSSRYGYTF.

The chain is built from TRBV7-9 and TRBJ2-5, with 9 bases aligning to TRBD1. With V trimmed by 2 bases and J by 5 bases, 6 bases remained unmatched. The CDR3 loop spans 15 amino acids. Germline V gives CDR1 SEHNR, CDR2 FQNEAQ (reference sequence). CDR3 sequence reads: CASSLTGGASETQYF. Written as DNA, the CDR3 is TGTGCCAGCAGCTTAACAGGGGGCGCGTCGGAGACCCAGTACTTC.

This sequence joins TRBV10-3 and TRBJ2-1; 7 bases agree with TRBD2. The germline CDR1 and CDR2 sequences are ENHRY and SYGVKD. The V gene end was trimmed by 11 bases and the J gene end by 6 bases; junction bases not matched to a gene: 16. The CDR3 is made up of 15 amino acids. The CDR3 DNA reads as TGTGCCTTCTCTCCCGGGAGGCAACCCCCCAATGAGCAGTTCTTC. It translates to CAFSPGRQPPNEQFF.

The chain carries TRBV7-8 and TRBJ2-6, with 7 bases aligning to TRBD1. CDR3 length: 16 amino acids. Germline-derived CDR1 and CDR2 are SGHVS and FQNEAQ. J gave up 2 bases and V 5 bases, and 6 bases lay outside the gene matches. The CDR3 here is CASSTNRGPGANVLTF. The CDR3 DNA reads as TGTGCCAGCAGCACCAACAGGGGCCCTGGGGCCAACGTCCTGACTTTC.

The V and J genes are TRBV27 and TRBJ2-2, with 7 bases matching TRBD1. The CDR3 consists of 13 residues. J lost 8 bases, V lost 2 bases, and 2 bases had no gene match. CDR1 MNHEY and CDR2 SMNVEV come from the germline V gene (reference sequence). As DNA, the CDR3 is TGTGCCAGCAGTTTAAAGGGGGCTGGGGAGCTGTTTTTT. The encoded protein is CASSLKGAGELFF.

J is TRBJ2-5 and V is TRBV29-1, with unresolved D. Trimming took off 7 bases at V and 5 bases at J, with 11 bases between the two ends. CDR3 length: 11 amino acids. From germline, CDR1 is SQVTM and CDR2 ANQGSEA. Here the CDR3 reads CSGTVWETQYF. Here the CDR3 DNA reads TGCAGCGGTACGGTTTGGGAGACCCAGTACTTC.